A single sample gave rise to the 32 T cell receptor beta chains below, sequenced in a study of Ad26.COV2.S vaccination and SARS-CoV-2 variants. Treatment indicated: some 20 received Ad26.COV2.S at low or high dose, single or two shots; 5 received placebo; per-sample allocation not given. Each sample was drawn 63 days after the first injection (of vaccine or placebo). Profiling relied on immunoSEQ multiplex PCR, and the TCRdb table lists in-frame clones only, not all of them. The table includes a few hundred thousand clones, approximately 88% detected once. The material was peripheral blood, obtained in a trial of Ad26.COV2.S vaccine versus placebo. The receptors stem from a person aged 18-60 years who received the Ad26.COV2.S COVID-19 vaccine or a placebo.

This sequence joins TRBV11-2 and TRBJ2-2; perhaps D is TRBD1 or TRBD2 (5 bases each). The CDR3 is made up of 18 amino acids. The V and J ends lost 0 bases and 1 base respectively, with 15 bases between them. Germline V lookup: CDR1 SGHAT, CDR2 FQNNGV. The CDR3 coding sequence is TGTGCCAGCAGCTTAGAGATTGGGGCTAGCCTGAACACCGGGGAGCTGTTTTTT. This sequence encodes CASSLEIGASLNTGELFF.

This clone was seen only once. The chain recombines TRBV5-1 with TRBJ2-2; 13 nucleotides line up with TRBD2. Germline loops: CDR1 SGHRS, CDR2 YFSETQ. This CDR3 is built from 18 residues. V lost 1 base, J lost 0 bases, and 3 bases stayed unmatched. The CDR3 nucleotides are TGCGCCAGCAGCTTGCGACTAGCGGGGGGCGCGAACACCGGGGAGCTGTTTTTT. This encodes CASSLRLAGGANTGELFF.

The chain carries TRBV7-8 and TRBJ2-1; 12 positions agree with TRBD2. Germline CDR1 SGHVS, CDR2 FQNEAQ. CDR3 length: 17 residues. After removal of 3 bases from V and 0 bases from J, the junction contained 3 bases not matched to a gene. CDR3 region: CASSFRTSGASYNEQFF. DNA of the CDR3: TGTGCCAGCAGCTTCCGGACTAGCGGGGCCTCCTACAATGAGCAGTTCTTC.

Details on this clone: Other DNA sequences in this sample translate to the same CDR3. This chain links TRBV9 with TRBJ2-3; D is unclear. The CDR3 contains 13 residues. The germline gives CDR1 SGDLS, CDR2 YYNGEE. V lost 0 bases to trimming and J lost 3 bases, with 5 bases between them. DNA of the CDR3: TGTGCCAGCAGCGTAGACAGAACAGATACGCAGTATTTT. This codes for CASSVDRTDTQYF.

This clone was recorded once. The chain links TRBV3-1 (or the pseudogene TRBV3-2) to TRBJ1-1; D uncertain. CDR3 length equals 12 residues. V lost 4 bases to trimming and J lost 7 bases, with 10 bases between them. Per the germline V gene, CDR1 is LGHDT and CDR2 is YNNKEL (reference sequence). The CDR3 coding sequence is TGTGCCAGCAGCCTCCCTCGGGGTGAAGCTTTCTTT. Its protein product is CASSLPRGEAFF.

The rearrangement joins TRBV15 to TRBJ2-1; D remains ambiguous. V lost 5 bases and J 10 bases, leaving 18 bases between the germline ends. The CDR3 runs to 14 residues. Germline-derived CDR1 and CDR2 are LNHNV and YYDKDF (reference sequence). CDR3 region: CATSYSPRADEQFF. DNA for the CDR3: TGTGCCACCAGCTACTCCCCCCGGGCCGACGAGCAGTTCTTC.

This clone was detected once. The rearrangement links TRBV18 to TRBJ2-3, with 9 positions matching TRBD1. Germline loops: CDR1 KGHSH, CDR2 LQKENI. The CDR3 loop spans 14 amino acids. Trimming removed 4 bases from V and 6 bases from J; junction bases left unmatched: 5. The CDR3 region is CASSLDRGSDTQYF. In DNA form, the CDR3 reads TGTGCCAGCTCACTGGACAGGGGAAGCGATACGCAGTATTTT.

The chain carries TRBV2 and TRBJ2-5; a weak D match, TRBD2 (6 bases). Germline lookup yields CDR1 SNHLY and CDR2 FYNNEI. V lost 7 bases and J lost 4, with 16 bases in between. CDR3 size: 14 residues. The chain's CDR3 is CASNSRGGPETQYF. The CDR3, as DNA: TGTGCCAGCAATTCGCGGGGAGGCCCAGAGACCCAGTACTTC. The whole variable domain, filled in from reference TRBV2 and TRBJ2-5, reads EPEVTQTPSHQVTQMGQEVILRCVPISNHLYFYWYRQILGQKVEFLVSFYNNEISEKSEIFDDQFSVERPDGSNFTLKIRSTKLEDSAMYFCASNSRGGPETQYFGPGTRLLVL.

This chain connects TRBV30 to TRBJ1-5; D perhaps matches TRBD1 (5 bases). The CDR3 extends over 13 amino acids. CDR1 GTSNPN and CDR2 SVGIG come from the germline V gene (reference sequence). The V and J ends lost 1 base and 7 bases respectively, with 11 bases between them. The CDR3 bases are TGTGCCTGGAGTGGCCAGGGAAGCCAGCCCCAGCATTTT. It translates to CAWSGQGSQPQHF.

The V and J genes are TRBV19 and TRBJ2-1, with D maybe TRBD1 (6 bases). V lost 4 bases, J lost 3 bases, and 10 bases lay in between. The CDR3 is made up of 14 amino acids. Germline CDR1 and CDR2: LNHDA and SQIVND (reference sequence). CDR3 coding DNA: TGTGCCAGTAGTAAGGGGGACGGCTACAATGAGCAGTTCTTC. Its translation is CASSKGDGYNEQFF.

V usage is TRBV7-2 and J usage is TRBJ1-1; TRBD1 aligns across 10 bases. The CDR3 is 14 amino acids. After removal of 5 bases from V and 6 bases from J, the junction contained 6 bases not matched to a gene. Germline V gene sequence: CDR1 SGHTA, CDR2 FQGNSA. The CDR3 spells CASSVGTGVPEAFF. The CDR3 DNA follows: TGTGCCAGCAGCGTCGGGACAGGGGTGCCTGAAGCTTTCTTT.

The chain carries TRBV3-1 (or the pseudogene TRBV3-2) and TRBJ2-7; TRBD2 agrees at 13 bases. This CDR3 has 15 amino acids. Germline V gene data show CDR1 as LGHDT and CDR2 as YNNKEL (reference sequence). V trimming: 6 bases; J trimming: 2 bases; junction bases outside the gene matches: 4. CDR3 protein: CASRRTSGGPYEQYF. Here the CDR3 DNA reads TGTGCCAGCAGGCGGACTAGCGGGGGACCCTACGAGCAGTACTTC.

This clone was seen a single time. This chain connects TRBV7-6 to TRBJ2-2; 14 positions match TRBD2. Germline V gene lookup returns CDR1 SGHVS and CDR2 FNYEAQ. The CDR3 extends over 17 amino acids. V gave up 5 bases and J gave up 5 bases; unmatched junction bases: 7. As DNA, the CDR3 is TGTGCCAGCAGCCGACTAGCGGGGGGGCCGGTGACCGGGGAGCTGTTTTTT. It encodes CASSRLAGGPVTGELFF.

The genes are TRBV5-1 and TRBJ2-1; 8 positions agree with TRBD2. CDR1 SGHRS and CDR2 YFSETQ come from the germline V gene. V dropped 7 bases and J dropped 1; count of bases not matched to a gene: 10. The CDR3 contains 16 residues. As DNA, the CDR3 is TGCGCCAGCGGTCAGAGGAGCGGGGGTTCCTACAATGAGCAGTTCTTC. Translation: CASGQRSGGSYNEQFF.

The chain links TRBV7-3 to TRBJ2-1, with D possibly TRBD2 on 6 matching bases. Germline CDR1 and CDR2: SGHTA and FQGTGA. The germline V and J ends were trimmed by 2 bases and 2 bases, with 7 bases remaining between them. The CDR3 consists of 14 residues. For the CDR3, the DNA is TGTGCCAGCAGCTTAGCGGGGACCTACAATGAGCAGTTCTTC. The encoded protein is CASSLAGTYNEQFF.

The chain carries TRBV7-2 and TRBJ1-3; D not certain. The CDR3 is made up of 15 amino acids. V was clipped by 0 bases and J by 3 bases, with 9 bases between them. Germline V gene sequence: CDR1 SGHTA, CDR2 FQGNSA. CDR3: CASSLAEARGNTIYF. The CDR3 DNA sequence: TGTGCCAGCAGCTTAGCGGAGGCTCGTGGAAACACCATATATTTT.

The chain couples TRBV5-1 to TRBJ2-1; 7 bases are a match to TRBD2. Germline V gene sequence: CDR1 SGHRS, CDR2 YFSETQ. With 1 base clipped from V and 3 bases from J, the junction kept 4 bases outside the gene matches. This CDR3 region has 15 residues. The DNA of the CDR3 is TGCGCCAGCAGCTTGCCGGGGGGAAACTACAATGAGCAGTTCTTC. It is translated as CASSLPGGNYNEQFF.

The chain employs TRBV6-5 and TRBJ2-3; 10 positions agree with TRBD2. V was clipped by 2 bases and J by 2 bases; unmatched bases: 4. Germline values: CDR1 MNHEY, CDR2 SVGAGI. This CDR3 is 16 amino acids long. CDR3 in DNA: TGTGCCAGCAGTTACGAACTAGCGGGGATCACAGATACGCAGTATTTT. It codes for CASSYELAGITDTQYF.

The chain links TRBV18 to TRBJ2-1; 7 bases agree with TRBD1. The germline gives CDR1 KGHSH, CDR2 LQKENI. With V trimmed by 3 bases and J by 6 bases, 2 bases remained unmatched. The CDR3 is 13 residues long. The CDR3 spells CASSPGQPNEQFF. The CDR3 nucleotides are TGTGCCAGCTCACCGGGACAGCCCAATGAGCAGTTCTTC.

The chain employs TRBV19 and TRBJ1-1, with 7 bases aligning to TRBD1. Germline lookup yields CDR1 LNHDA and CDR2 SQIVND (reference sequence). After removal of 7 bases from V and 0 bases from J, the junction contained 2 bases not matched to a gene. There are 13 residues in the CDR3. CDR3 sequence (DNA): TGTGCCAGTAAGGGACAGATGAACACTGAAGCTTTCTTT. Translated: CASKGQMNTEAFF.

This chain uses TRBV6-2 or TRBV6-3 with TRBJ1-5, with 9 positions matching TRBD1. This CDR3 comprises 14 residues. Germline CDR1 and CDR2: MNHEY and SVGEGT. J lost 6 bases, V lost 4 bases, and 4 bases had no gene match. In DNA, the CDR3 is TGTGCCAGCAGTTGGACAGGGGTTTCTCAGCCCCAGCATTTT. Translating gives CASSWTGVSQPQHF.

Here the CDR3 DNA reads TGTGCCATCAGTGAGTCACAGGGGGAGGGCGCTGAAGCTTTCTTT. As protein: CAISESQGEGAEAFF. The genes are TRBV10-3 and TRBJ1-1; 8 bases map to TRBD1. Germline-derived CDR1 and CDR2 are ENHRY and SYGVKD. The ends lost 0 bases at V and 6 bases at J; junction bases unmatched: 6. The CDR3 has 15 amino acids.

This chain joins TRBV7-9 and TRBJ1-2, with 9 bases matching TRBD1. The germline CDR1 and CDR2 sequences are SEHNR and FQNEAQ (reference sequence). The CDR3 has 16 amino acids. V was clipped by 5 bases and J by 5 bases; unmatched bases: 12. As DNA, the CDR3 is TGTGCCAGCAGCGTAGACACAGGGGGCGACATTTATGGCTACACCTTC. This sequence encodes CASSVDTGGDIYGYTF.

The chain uses TRBV27 and TRBJ2-7; weak D call: TRBD1 (6 bases). This CDR3 spans 14 amino acids. V was pared by 3 bases and J by 9 bases, with 18 bases between. Germline V gene data show CDR1 as MNHEY and CDR2 as SMNVEV (reference sequence). The CDR3 nucleotides are TGTGCCAGCAGTTTGGATACAGGGCAAGGGCGGCAGTACTTC. Translation gives CASSLDTGQGRQYF.

J is TRBJ1-6 and V is TRBV5-4, with a weak D call TRBD1 (5 bases). This CDR3 has 19 amino acids. The V gene lost 2 bases and the J gene lost 7 bases, with 25 bases spanning the gap. From germline, CDR1 is SGHNT and CDR2 YYREEE (reference sequence). Written as DNA, the CDR3 is TGTGCCAGCAGCTTACCACTAATCAGGGATCTTGTAGCGAATTCACCCCTCCACTTT. It is translated as CASSLPLIRDLVANSPLHF.

The CDR3 is CASSLAVNEKLFF. The CDR3, as DNA: TGTGCCAGCAGCTTAGCGGTAAATGAAAAACTGTTTTTT. V gene TRBV7-2 combines with J gene TRBJ1-4; D remains ambiguous. Germline CDR1 is SGHTA and CDR2 is FQGNSA. The length of the CDR3 is 13 residues. Trimming shortened V by 0 bases and J by 5 bases, and 4 bases separated the two germline ends.

The chain has TRBV28 and TRBJ1-2, with D possibly TRBD1 on 5 matching bases. Germline CDR1 is MDHEN and CDR2 is SYDVKM. The V and J ends lost 3 bases and 8 bases respectively, with 19 bases between them. The CDR3 runs 15 residues. In DNA, the CDR3 is TGTGCCAGCAGTTTCGGCCGGGGGAAGGTCGAGGGCTACACCTTC. Protein product: CASSFGRGKVEGYTF.

The chain has TRBV9 and TRBJ1-4; TRBD1 matches 9 bases. The junction had 8 bases not matched to a gene; V was cut back by 4 bases and J by 7 bases. Germline V gene lookup returns CDR1 SGDLS and CDR2 YYNGEE. CDR3 length: 15 amino acids. The CDR3 DNA reads as TGTGCCAGCAGCCCCCGGACAGGGGAGGGTGAAAAACTGTTTTTT. Protein product: CASSPRTGEGEKLFF.

The chain employs TRBV5-1 and TRBJ1-4; the D is unclear. Germline V gene lookup returns CDR1 SGHRS and CDR2 YFSETQ. Trimming pared 1 base from V and 0 bases from J, leaving 7 bases between. CDR3 length: 15 residues. CDR3 amino acids: CASSLNAATNEKLFF. For the CDR3, the DNA is TGCGCCAGCAGCTTGAACGCCGCAACTAATGAAAAACTGTTTTTT.

The J gene is TRBJ1-2, the V gene TRBV7-2; 7 nucleotides align to TRBD1. J gave up 3 bases and V 8 bases, and 15 bases lay outside the gene matches. This CDR3 spans 16 amino acids. Germline V gene data show CDR1 as SGHTA and CDR2 as FQGNSA. CDR3: CASGTPDRVLHYGYTF. In nucleotides, the CDR3 is TGTGCCAGCGGGACCCCAGACAGGGTGTTACACTATGGCTACACCTTC. Filled out from reference TRBV7-2 and TRBJ1-2, the complete variable domain reads GAGVSQSPSNKVTEKGKDVELRCDPISGHTALYWYRQSLGQGLEFLIYFQGNSAPDKSGLPSDRFSAERTGGSVSTLTIQRTQQEDSAVYLCASGTPDRVLHYGYTFGSGTRLTVV.

This clone was counted once. The genes are TRBV18 and TRBJ1-1, with D hard to call. Germline V gene data show CDR1 as KGHSH and CDR2 as LQKENI. V was trimmed by 2 bases and J by 1 base, leaving 17 bases between them. The CDR3 consists of 17 residues. The CDR3 DNA follows: TGTGCCAGCTCACCAAACTCCATGACTCGGTCGAACACTGAAGCTTTCTTT. Its protein product is CASSPNSMTRSNTEAFF.

With respect to this clone: The same CDR3 arises from other DNA sequences in this sample as well. V and J are TRBV24-1 and TRBJ2-2; D is unclear. Deletions cut 7 bases from V and 2 bases from J, with 7 bases between. Germline CDR1 and CDR2: KGHDR and SFDVKD. The CDR3 has 13 amino acids. DNA for the CDR3: TGTGCCACCAGGACGGACAACACCGGGGAGCTGTTTTTT. It yields the protein CATRTDNTGELFF.